This T cell receptor beta chain stems from a study of blood T cell repertoires in COVID-19. Study overall: Samples representing acute and convalescent COVID-19 were sourced from the United States, Italy and Spain. T cells, B-cell-depleted T cells, or PBMCs provided the cDNA or gDNA that served as material.

Per the original methods: Estimation of nucleated cell counts was performed using reference gene primer amplification. Assay: immunoSEQ multiplex PCR; the TCRdb copy retains only in-frame clones and omits some. That table supplies the V and J calls and clone size; D and trimming were determined from the DNA. The sample includes some 160,000 clones, 78% seen only once; the top ten take approximately 13%. Sequencing used peripheral blood. This TCR was recovered from a woman of 80 years or more with acute or convalescent COVID-19.

The CDR3 is CATKDRNTEAFF. CDR3 DNA: TGTGCCACGAAAGACAGGAACACTGAAGCTTTCTTT. The gene calls are TRBV24-1 and TRBJ1-1; D is possibly TRBD1 (5 bases). The length of the CDR3 is 12 residues. Germline V gene data show CDR1 as KGHDR and CDR2 as SFDVKD. V gave up 10 bases and J gave up 1 base, with 9 bases separating them.